This record covers a single TCR beta chain. Antigen specificity is unknown. One junction end disagrees with the germline gene, perhaps due to a read error. Researchers used the Oncomine TCR Beta short-read assay to sequence DNA from cultured CD4+ T cells. TCRdb reprocessed the PCR reads with MiXCR, giving one entry per CDR3 protein. The data show around 19,000 distinct CDR3 sequences, around 50% seen once. This specimen belongs to a study of vaccination and CD4 T cells after COVID-19. Study-wide background: Samples after vaccination came a median 72 days past dose two, ranging 14 to 241.

Treatment here: roughly 11-day PBMC culture with coronavirus spike peptide pools or control peptides (ViraFEST assay). Under the ViraFEST approach, antigen-specific T cells were expanded with peptide pools and TCRs subsequently sequenced. CDR3 size: 15 residues. Per the germline V gene, CDR1 is DFQATT and CDR2 is SNEGSKA (reference sequence). The chain employs TRBV20-1 and TRBJ1-5; D is unresolved. The TCR was taken from a human donor who had recovered from COVID-19. The source material was CD4+ T cells from blood, cultured in vitro. The CDR3 region is CSARPGSHSNQLQHF. CDR3 DNA sequence: TGCAGTGCTAGACCGGGGTCACATAGCAATCAGCTCCAGCATTTT.